The 19 T cell receptor beta chains reported below all come from one sample, sequenced in a study of shared clonotypes between healthy human individuals. Assay used: immunoSEQ multiplex PCR; TCRdb lists only in-frame clones, some missing. The sample includes 2,500,000 or so clones, approximately 93% of them seen just once. Sequencing was carried out using naive CD4+ T cells from PBMCs. Subset here: CD45RA+ positively selected. The receptors were sampled from a man aged 18 to 29 in good health. Some clones in this sample may be carry-over from other donors' samples.

In regard to this clone: The sample holds other DNA sequences that translate to the same CDR3. The V and J genes are TRBV7-9 and TRBJ1-3; tentative D call: TRBD1 (5 bases). V was trimmed by 2 bases and J by 1 base, leaving 6 bases between them. CDR1 is SEHNR and CDR2 is FQNEAQ in the germline V gene (reference sequence). This CDR3 has 14 residues. The CDR3 region has the DNA TGTGCCAGCAGCTTATCAGGGTCTGGAAACACCATATATTTT. Translation gives CASSLSGSGNTIYF.

This chain links TRBV6-5 with TRBJ1-2; D is perhaps TRBD1 (5 bases). The CDR3 is 15 residues long. With 0 bases removed from V and 3 bases from J, the gap between germline ends came to 11 bases. From germline, CDR1 is MNHEY and CDR2 SVGAGI. Here the CDR3 DNA reads TGTGCCAGCAGTTACTCCCGGCAGGGACACTATGGCTACACCTTC. Translation: CASSYSRQGHYGYTF.

The chain couples TRBV5-1 to TRBJ1-1; 9 bases match TRBD1. Germline V lookup: CDR1 SGHRS, CDR2 YFSETQ. V was clipped by 4 bases and J by 4 bases; unmatched bases: 5. This CDR3 has 14 residues. As DNA, the CDR3 is TGCGCCAGCAGCCCCCGACAGGGGGGCACTGAAGCTTTCTTT. It specifies CASSPRQGGTEAFF.

This chain joins TRBV4-1 and TRBJ2-5; maybe TRBD2 (5 bases). CDR1 and CDR2 from the germline V gene are MGHRA and YSYEKL. The CDR3 length is 16 residues. The V end was cut by 4 bases, the J end by 9 bases, with 24 bases between. The CDR3 DNA reads as TGCGCCAGCAGCCCCGGCCTAGCATTTATTCGTGGGGCCCAGTACTTC. Encoded protein: CASSPGLAFIRGAQYF.

The V gene is TRBV11-2, the J gene TRBJ1-3, with D hard to call. Trimming took 7 bases from V and 0 from J, leaving 10 bases between them. CDR1 is SGHAT and CDR2 is FQNNGV in the germline V gene. The length of the CDR3 is 14 residues. CDR3 residues: CASTSDLSGNTIYF. The CDR3 DNA reads TGTGCCAGCACATCTGACCTCTCTGGAAACACCATATATTTT.

The chain recombines TRBV6-6 with TRBJ1-1; 7 bases are a match to TRBD1. This CDR3 has 13 residues. Germline CDR1 and CDR2: MNHNY and SVGAGI (reference sequence). The J segment lost 8 bases and the V segment lost 5 bases, leaving 8 bases of the junction unmatched. In DNA, the CDR3 is TGTGCCAGCAGTCCTACAGGGGTCGCGGAAGCTTTCTTT. It encodes CASSPTGVAEAFF.

The chain recombines TRBV7-2 with TRBJ2-2; possibly TRBD2 for D (7 bases). Trimming shortened V by 2 bases and J by 2 bases, and 12 bases separated the two germline ends. Germline CDR1 is SGHTA and CDR2 is FQGNSA. The CDR3 covers 16 residues. In DNA form, the CDR3 reads TGTGCCAGCAGCTTATTCGGGGGGCCTAACACCGGGGAGCTGTTTTTT. It specifies CASSLFGGPNTGELFF.

On this clone itself: Distinct nucleotide sequences in the sample also encode this CDR3. The J gene is TRBJ2-3, the V gene TRBV5-1; D may be TRBD1 or TRBD2 (6 bases each). The CDR3 contains 16 residues. The germline CDR1 and CDR2 sequences are SGHRS and YFSETQ. Trimming left V 0 bases short and J 0 bases short, with 11 bases between. DNA for the CDR3: TGCGCCAGCAGCTTGGAGGGGGGCACGAGCACAGATACGCAGTATTTT. Amino acid sequence: CASSLEGGTSTDTQYF.

V usage is TRBV28 and J usage is TRBJ1-2; 7 nucleotides agree with TRBD1. The CDR3 runs to 14 residues. V lost 5 bases to trimming and J lost 1 base; unmatched junction nucleotides: 4. The germline V gene has CDR1 MDHEN and CDR2 SYDVKM. This CDR3 is CASSTQGLNYGYTF. The CDR3 DNA follows: TGTGCCAGCAGTACACAGGGGCTTAACTATGGCTACACCTTC.

The chain is built from TRBV27 and TRBJ2-2; a possible D gene is TRBD2 (5 bases). The CDR3 contains 15 residues. Germline V gene data show CDR1 as MNHEY and CDR2 as SMNVEV (reference sequence). The V end was cut by 5 bases, the J end by 0 bases, with 10 bases between. CDR3 in amino acids: CASSVRAANTGELFF. The CDR3, as DNA: TGTGCCAGCAGTGTCCGAGCGGCGAACACCGGGGAGCTGTTTTTT.

In the case of this clone: The sample holds other DNA sequences that translate to the same CDR3. The chain has TRBV30 and TRBJ2-1; the D gene is possibly TRBD2 (6 bases). Germline loops: CDR1 GTSNPN, CDR2 SVGIG (reference sequence). The V end was cut by 4 bases, the J end by 2 bases, with 9 bases between. The CDR3 runs to 13 residues. The CDR3 sequence is CAWMGGTYNEQFF. The CDR3 DNA reads TGTGCCTGGATGGGCGGGACCTACAATGAGCAGTTCTTC.

This clone was counted a single time. V gene TRBV11-2 combines with J gene TRBJ1-1, with 7 bases aligning to TRBD1. This CDR3 has 12 amino acids. Looked up from germline, CDR1 is SGHAT and CDR2 is FQNNGV. J gave up 11 bases and V 3 bases, and 6 bases lay outside the gene matches. The CDR3 nucleotides read TGTGCCAGCAGCTTCACAGGGGCGAGGGCTTTCTTT. This codes for CASSFTGARAFF.

This chain connects TRBV6-4 to TRBJ2-7, with D possibly being TRBD2 (6 bases). The CDR3 has 13 amino acids. The V end was cut by 8 bases, the J end by 0 bases, with 11 bases between. The germline V gene encodes CDR1 MRHNA and CDR2 SNTAGT. The CDR3 sequence: CASPPRDSYEQYF. The CDR3 nucleotides read TGTGCCAGCCCCCCGCGGGACTCCTACGAGCAGTACTTC.

This sequence joins TRBV6-6 and TRBJ1-5; D remains unclear. The V gene's germline CDR1 is MNHNY and CDR2 SVGAGI (reference sequence). The CDR3 is made up of 14 amino acids. Trimming left V 5 bases short and J 3 bases short, with 11 bases between. The CDR3 coding sequence is TGTGCCAGCAGTGCGGCCCGGGACAATCAGCCCCAGCATTTT. Its protein product is CASSAARDNQPQHF.

The chain uses TRBV7-9 and TRBJ1-2, with D unclear. Germline V gives CDR1 SEHNR, CDR2 FQNEAQ (reference sequence). The CDR3 has 14 residues. V lost 2 bases to trimming and J lost 2 bases, with 9 bases between them. The CDR3: CASSLLRENYGYTF. The CDR3 nucleotides read TGTGCCAGCAGCTTACTTCGGGAAAACTATGGCTACACCTTC. Looking up the rest from reference TRBV7-9 and TRBJ1-2 gives the full variable domain: DTGVSQNPRHKITKRGQNVTFRCDPISEHNRLYWYRQTLGQGPEFLTYFQNEAQLEKSRLLSDRFSAERPKGSFSTLEIQRTEQGDSAMYLCASSLLRENYGYTFGSGTRLTVV.

The chain is built from TRBV12-5 and TRBJ2-3, with D tentatively TRBD2 (5 bases). V lost 4 bases to trimming and J lost 6 bases, with 17 bases between them. Germline values: CDR1 LGHNT, CDR2 FRNRAP. This CDR3 spans 15 amino acids. The CDR3 DNA reads TGTGCTAGTGGTTACCGGGGATACGGTGGGGATACGCAGTATTTT. Translation gives CASGYRGYGGDTQYF.

This chain links TRBV28 with TRBJ1-2; perhaps TRBD1 as D (6 bases). The CDR3 consists of 14 residues. V was cut by 5 bases and J by 1 base, with 11 bases left in between. Germline V lookup: CDR1 MDHEN, CDR2 SYDVKM. CDR3 amino acids: CASSSDRINYGYTF. Written as DNA, the CDR3 is TGTGCCAGCAGTAGCGACAGGATTAACTATGGCTACACCTTC.

The CDR3 DNA is TGTGCCAGCAGATTACAGGGGGCGCGAATTGGGCCCCAGCATTTT. It encodes CASRLQGARIGPQHF. The V gene is TRBV27, the J gene TRBJ1-5, with 9 positions matching TRBD1. Germline V CDR1 and CDR2: MNHEY, SMNVEV (reference sequence). There are 15 residues in the CDR3. V shed 6 bases, J shed 9 bases, and the junction held 12 bases outside the gene matches.

The chain joins TRBV19 to TRBJ1-6, with 10 bases matching TRBD1. The CDR3 extends over 15 amino acids. V was pared by 4 bases and J by 8 bases, with 5 bases of the junction left unmatched. Germline CDR1 is LNHDA and CDR2 is SQIVND (reference sequence). Here the CDR3 DNA reads TGTGCCAGTAGTACTCCGACAGGGGGCCATTCACCCCTCCACTTT. It codes for CASSTPTGGHSPLHF. The variable domain in full, completed from reference TRBV19 and TRBJ1-6, reads DGGITQSPKYLFRKEGQNVTLSCEQNLNHDAMYWYRQDPGQGLRLIYYSQIVNDFQKGDIAEGYSVSREKKESFPLTVTSAQKNPTAFYLCASSTPTGGHSPLHFGNGTRLTVT.